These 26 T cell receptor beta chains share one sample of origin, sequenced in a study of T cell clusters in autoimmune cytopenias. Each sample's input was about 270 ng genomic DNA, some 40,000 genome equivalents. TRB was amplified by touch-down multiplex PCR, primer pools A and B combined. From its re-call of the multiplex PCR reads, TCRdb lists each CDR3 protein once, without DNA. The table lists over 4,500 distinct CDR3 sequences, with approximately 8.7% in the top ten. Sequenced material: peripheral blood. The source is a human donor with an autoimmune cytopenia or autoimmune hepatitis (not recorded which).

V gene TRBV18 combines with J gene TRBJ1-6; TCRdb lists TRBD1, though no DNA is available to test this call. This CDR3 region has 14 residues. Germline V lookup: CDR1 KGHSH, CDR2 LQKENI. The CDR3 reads CASSPGTGNSPLHF.

CDR3 sequence: CASSERGNYGYTF. This chain links TRBV6-1 with TRBJ1-2. Germline lookup yields CDR1 MNHNS and CDR2 SASEGT. The CDR3 consists of 13 residues.

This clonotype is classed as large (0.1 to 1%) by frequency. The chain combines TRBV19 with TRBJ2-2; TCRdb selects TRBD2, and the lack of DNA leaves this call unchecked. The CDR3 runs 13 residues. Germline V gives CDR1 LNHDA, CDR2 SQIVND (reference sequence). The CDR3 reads CASTTGESGELFF.

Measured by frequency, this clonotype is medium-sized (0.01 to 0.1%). The CDR3 region is CASSIQGRGTEAFF. The chain joins TRBV19 to TRBJ1-1. The length of the CDR3 is 14 residues. CDR1 is LNHDA, CDR2 SQIVND, per germline (reference sequence).

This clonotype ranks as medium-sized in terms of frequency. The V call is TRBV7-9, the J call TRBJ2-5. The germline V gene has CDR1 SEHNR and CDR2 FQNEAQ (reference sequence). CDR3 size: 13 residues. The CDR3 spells CASSLSVQETQYF.

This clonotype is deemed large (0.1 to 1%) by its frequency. CDR3 residues: CSGTKGPTNTGELFF. The chain couples TRBV29-1 to TRBJ2-2; without DNA, the TCRdb call of TRBD1 cannot be checked. The CDR3 spans 15 residues. CDR1 and CDR2 (germline): SQVTM, ANQGSEA.

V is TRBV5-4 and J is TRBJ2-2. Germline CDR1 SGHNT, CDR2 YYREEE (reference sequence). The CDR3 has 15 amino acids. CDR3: CASSLEVTSTGELFF. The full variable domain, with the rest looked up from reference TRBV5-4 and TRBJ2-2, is ETGVTQSPTHLIKTRGQQVTLRCSSQSGHNTVSWYQQALGQGPQFIFQYYREEENGRGNFPPRFSGLQFPNYSSELNVNALELDDSALYLCASSLEVTSTGELFFGEGSRLTVL.

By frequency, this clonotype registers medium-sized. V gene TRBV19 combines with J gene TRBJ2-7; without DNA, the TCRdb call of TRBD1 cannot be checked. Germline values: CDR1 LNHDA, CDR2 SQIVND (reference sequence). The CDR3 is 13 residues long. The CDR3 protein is CASKGTGSYEQYF.

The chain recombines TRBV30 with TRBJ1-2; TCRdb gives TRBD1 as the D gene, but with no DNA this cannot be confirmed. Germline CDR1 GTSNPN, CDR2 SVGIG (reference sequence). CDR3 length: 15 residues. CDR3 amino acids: CAWTDRGRPNYGYTF.

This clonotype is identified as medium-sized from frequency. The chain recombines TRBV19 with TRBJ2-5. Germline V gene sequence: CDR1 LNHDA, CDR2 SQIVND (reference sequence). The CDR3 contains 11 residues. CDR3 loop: CASTTGETQYF.

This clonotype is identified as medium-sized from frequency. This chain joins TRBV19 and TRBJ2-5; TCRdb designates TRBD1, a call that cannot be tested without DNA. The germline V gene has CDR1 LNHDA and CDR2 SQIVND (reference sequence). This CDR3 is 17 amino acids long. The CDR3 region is CASTTAGDRVSQETQYF.

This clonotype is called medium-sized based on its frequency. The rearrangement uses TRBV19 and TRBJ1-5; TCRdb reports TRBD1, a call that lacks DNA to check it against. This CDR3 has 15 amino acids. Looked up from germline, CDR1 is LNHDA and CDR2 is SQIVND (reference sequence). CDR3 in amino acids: CASSSRQGGNQPQHF.

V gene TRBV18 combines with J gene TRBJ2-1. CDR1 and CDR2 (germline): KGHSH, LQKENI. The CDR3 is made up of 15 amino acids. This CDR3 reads CASSPPGSSYNEQFF.

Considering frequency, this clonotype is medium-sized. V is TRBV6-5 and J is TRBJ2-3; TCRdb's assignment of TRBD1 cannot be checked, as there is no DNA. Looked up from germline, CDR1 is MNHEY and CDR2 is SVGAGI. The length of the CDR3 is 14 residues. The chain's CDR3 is CASSSGQGTDTQYF.

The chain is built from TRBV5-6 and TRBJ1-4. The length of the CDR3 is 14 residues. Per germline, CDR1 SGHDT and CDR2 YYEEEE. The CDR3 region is CASSLKQSGEKLFF.

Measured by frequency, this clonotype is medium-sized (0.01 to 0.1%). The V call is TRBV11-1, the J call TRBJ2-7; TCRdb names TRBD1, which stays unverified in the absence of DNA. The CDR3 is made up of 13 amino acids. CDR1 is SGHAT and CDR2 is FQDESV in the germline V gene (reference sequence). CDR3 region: CASGWTGYHEQYF.

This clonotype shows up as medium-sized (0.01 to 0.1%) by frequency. The CDR3 spells CASSPLTPRGQETQYF. The V and J genes are TRBV19 and TRBJ2-5; TCRdb gives TRBD1 as the D gene, but with no DNA this cannot be confirmed. Germline CDR1 and CDR2: LNHDA and SQIVND (reference sequence). The CDR3 contains 16 residues.

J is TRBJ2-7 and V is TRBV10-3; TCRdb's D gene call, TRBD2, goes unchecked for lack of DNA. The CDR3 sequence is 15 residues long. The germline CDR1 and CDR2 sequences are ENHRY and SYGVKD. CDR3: CATTGTSGGIYEQYF.

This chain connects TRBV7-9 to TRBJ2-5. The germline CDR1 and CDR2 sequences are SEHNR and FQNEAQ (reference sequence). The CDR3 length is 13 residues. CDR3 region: CASSLVLRETQYF. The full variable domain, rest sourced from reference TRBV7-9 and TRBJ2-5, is DTGVSQNPRHKITKRGQNVTFRCDPISEHNRLYWYRQTLGQGPEFLTYFQNEAQLEKSRLLSDRFSAERPKGSFSTLEIQRTEQGDSAMYLCASSLVLRETQYFGPGTRLLVL.

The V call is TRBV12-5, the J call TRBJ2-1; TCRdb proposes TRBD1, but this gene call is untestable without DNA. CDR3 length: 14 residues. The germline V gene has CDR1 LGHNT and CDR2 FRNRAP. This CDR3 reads CASGTGQGTNEQFF.

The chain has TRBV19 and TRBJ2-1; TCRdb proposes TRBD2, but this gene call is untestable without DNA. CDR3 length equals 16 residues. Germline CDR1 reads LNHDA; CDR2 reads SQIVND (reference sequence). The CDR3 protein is CASRTDPSGRRNEQFF.

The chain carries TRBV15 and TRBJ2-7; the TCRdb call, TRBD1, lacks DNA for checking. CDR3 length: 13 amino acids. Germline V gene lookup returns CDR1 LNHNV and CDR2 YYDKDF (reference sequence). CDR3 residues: CATSSGAQTRQYF.

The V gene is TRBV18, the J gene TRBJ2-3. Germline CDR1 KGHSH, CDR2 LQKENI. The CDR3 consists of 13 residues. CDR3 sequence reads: CASSLEGTDTQYF.

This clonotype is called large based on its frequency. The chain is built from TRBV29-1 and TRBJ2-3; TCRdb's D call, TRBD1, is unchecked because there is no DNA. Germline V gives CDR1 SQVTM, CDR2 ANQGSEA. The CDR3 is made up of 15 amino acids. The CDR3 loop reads CSVIPRGTSTDTQYF.

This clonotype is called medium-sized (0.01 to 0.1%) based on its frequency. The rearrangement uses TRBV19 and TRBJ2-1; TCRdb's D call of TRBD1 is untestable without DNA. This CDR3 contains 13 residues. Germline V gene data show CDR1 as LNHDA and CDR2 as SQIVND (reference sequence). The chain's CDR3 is CASSITGINEQFF.

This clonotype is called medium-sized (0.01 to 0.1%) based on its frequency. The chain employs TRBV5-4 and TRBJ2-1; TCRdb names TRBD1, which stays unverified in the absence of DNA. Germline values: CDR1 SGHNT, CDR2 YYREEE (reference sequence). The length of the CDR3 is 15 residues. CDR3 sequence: CASSLGGPGYNEQFF.